This T cell receptor (beta chain) was identified in a study of T cells expressing NK-cell markers. Study details: Among eight sequenced donors, seven carried HCMV seropositivity while one was seronegative.

With the 5' RACE reads reprocessed, TCRdb shows one record per CDR3 protein and no DNA. Recorded here are about 190,000 distinct CDR3 sequences; the top ten clones represent 20% to 25%. The CDR3 spans 15 residues. Germline V gene data show CDR1 as SNHLY and CDR2 as FYNNEI. This sequence joins TRBV2 and TRBJ2-3; the TCRdb call, TRBD2, lacks DNA for checking. The sequenced sample consisted of blood T cells: a sorted CD56 or NKG2C T cell subset, CD4+ or CD8+ T cells, or bulk PBMC T cells (not recorded which). The receptor comes from a man aged 18 to 70 in good health. CDR3 sequence: CARGLAGAGADTQYF.